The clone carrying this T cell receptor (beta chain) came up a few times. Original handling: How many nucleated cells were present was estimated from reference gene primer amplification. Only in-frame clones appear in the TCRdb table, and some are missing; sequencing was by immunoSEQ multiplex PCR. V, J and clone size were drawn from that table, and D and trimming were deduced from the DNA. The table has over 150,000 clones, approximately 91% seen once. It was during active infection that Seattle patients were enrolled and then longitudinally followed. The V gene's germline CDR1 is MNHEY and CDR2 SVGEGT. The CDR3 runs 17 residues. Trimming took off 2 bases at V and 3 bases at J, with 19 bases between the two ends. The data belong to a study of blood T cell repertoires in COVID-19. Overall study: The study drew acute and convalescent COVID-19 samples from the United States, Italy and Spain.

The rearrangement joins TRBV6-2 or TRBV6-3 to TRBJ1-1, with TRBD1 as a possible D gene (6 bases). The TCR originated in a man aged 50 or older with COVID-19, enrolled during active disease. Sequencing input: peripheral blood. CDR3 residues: CASSYTRGRPQDTEAFF. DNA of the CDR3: TGTGCCAGCAGTTACACCAGGGGAAGACCCCAGGACACTGAAGCTTTCTTT.